The 30 T cell receptor beta chains below come from one sample, sequenced in a study of cytomegalovirus exposure and HLA in healthy donors (TCRdb year 2017). The library was produced with the immunoSEQ multiplex PCR assay. For the multiplex PCR, a mixture combining 60 forward primers for TCR Vbeta segments and 13 reverse primers for TCR Jbeta segments was used. TCRdb provides this immuneACCESS table in a form limited to in-frame rearrangements. Some clones are lacking; in checked studies, under half of them reflect an unresolved V gene, and why the rest are absent is not known. The table for this sample lists fewer than 200,000 clones; around 83% of them were counted only once. The biggest ten clones account for around 1.6% of the sample. Sequencing was performed on PBMCs. Receptors were obtained from a man between 45 and 60 years old in good health and CMV-seronegative.

This clone appeared once. This chain joins TRBV9 and TRBJ2-2, with 8 bases lining up with TRBD2. The germline V gene encodes CDR1 SGDLS and CDR2 YYNGEE. The J segment lost 2 bases and the V segment lost 4 bases, leaving 7 bases of the junction unmatched. The CDR3 sequence is 16 residues long. The CDR3 reads CASSYGGGPNTGELFF. Written as DNA, the CDR3 is TGTGCCAGCAGCTACGGCGGGGGGCCCAACACCGGGGAGCTGTTTTTT. Complete variable domain (other parts from reference TRBV9 and TRBJ2-2): DSGVTQTPKHLITATGQRVTLRCSPRSGDLSVYWYQQSLDQGLQFLIQYYNGEERAKGNILERFSAQQFPDLHSELNLSSLELGDSALYFCASSYGGGPNTGELFFGEGSRLTVL.

The chain carries TRBV18 and TRBJ2-3; 15 nucleotides align to TRBD2. Looked up from germline, CDR1 is KGHSH and CDR2 is LQKENI. V lost 3 bases and J lost 6; bases outside the gene matches: 4. The CDR3 has 16 amino acids. The CDR3 loop is CASSPGTSGGLDTQYF. The DNA of the CDR3 is TGTGCCAGCTCACCGGGGACTAGCGGGGGGCTGGATACGCAGTATTTT.

A few counts support this clone. This chain uses TRBV4-1 with TRBJ1-5, with D possibly matching TRBD1 (6 bases). Germline lookup yields CDR1 MGHRA and CDR2 YSYEKL. Trimming cost V 1 base and J 2 bases, with 12 bases left between them. The CDR3 has 16 residues. CDR3 amino acids: CASSQGAGVGNQPQHF. CDR3 bases: TGCGCCAGCAGCCAAGGGGCAGGGGTGGGCAATCAGCCCCAGCATTTT.

The chain combines TRBV5-4 with TRBJ2-1, with 9 positions matching TRBD1. CDR3 length equals 15 residues. The trim removed 0 bases at V and 7 bases at J, leaving 5 bases unmatched. Germline-derived CDR1 and CDR2 are SGHNT and YYREEE (reference sequence). The CDR3 coding sequence is TGTGCCAGCAGCTTGGGGGGACAGGGAGCGAATGAGCAGTTCTTC. Residues: CASSLGGQGANEQFF.

The J gene is TRBJ1-1, the V gene TRBV7-8, with a possible D match to TRBD1 (6 bases). CDR1 and CDR2 (germline): SGHVS, FQNEAQ. This CDR3 has 15 amino acids. The germline V and J ends were trimmed by 5 bases and 3 bases, with 16 bases remaining between them. Here the CDR3 reads CASSPISTGHTEAFF. The DNA of the CDR3 is TGTGCCAGCAGCCCTATCTCCACAGGGCACACTGAAGCTTTCTTT.

This clone was picked up one time. The chain carries TRBV30 and TRBJ1-2, with D maybe TRBD1 (5 bases). The CDR3 consists of 12 residues. Trimming left V 2 bases short and J 8 bases short, with 12 bases between. Germline V gene lookup returns CDR1 GTSNPN and CDR2 SVGIG (reference sequence). CDR3 sequence: CAWSLVGGGYTF. CDR3 nucleotides: TGTGCCTGGAGTCTCGTGGGGGGAGGCTACACCTTC.

This clone was detected once. The chain recombines TRBV2 with TRBJ2-2, with 9 bases identical to TRBD1. V lost 7 bases to trimming and J lost 1 base; unmatched junction nucleotides: 1. The germline V gene encodes CDR1 SNHLY and CDR2 FYNNEI. The CDR3 runs 14 residues. Here the CDR3 DNA reads TGTGCCAGCACGGACAGGGGGAACACCGGGGAGCTGTTTTTT. Its translation: CASTDRGNTGELFF.

The gene calls are TRBV9 and TRBJ2-1, with 7 bases matching TRBD2. Trimming took 2 bases from V and 5 from J; bases not matched to a gene: 7. Germline V gene lookup returns CDR1 SGDLS and CDR2 YYNGEE. This CDR3 has 15 residues. CDR3 nucleotides: TGTGCCAGCAGCGTTGGGGGGGTCCATAACAATGAGCAGTTCTTC. Residues: CASSVGGVHNNEQFF. The full variable domain, its missing parts supplied by reference TRBV9 and TRBJ2-1, is DSGVTQTPKHLITATGQRVTLRCSPRSGDLSVYWYQQSLDQGLQFLIQYYNGEERAKGNILERFSAQQFPDLHSELNLSSLELGDSALYFCASSVGGVHNNEQFFGPGTRLTVL.

This clone was found once. The CDR3 here is CASSQDLAGDYNEQFF. The CDR3 DNA reads TGTGCCAGCAGCCAAGATCTGGCGGGGGACTACAATGAGCAGTTCTTC. This chain links TRBV4-2 with TRBJ2-1, with 7 bases fitting TRBD2. In germline, CDR1 is LGHNA, CDR2 YNFKEQ. J gave up 3 bases and V 0 bases, and 5 bases lay outside the gene matches. The CDR3 has 16 amino acids.

The rearrangement joins TRBV14 to TRBJ1-3, with 8 bases that match TRBD1. With 3 bases clipped from V and 4 bases from J, the junction kept 5 bases outside the gene matches. CDR1 and CDR2 from the germline V gene are SGHDN and FVKESK. This CDR3 has 15 residues. The CDR3 sequence is CASSQDRAYGNTIYF. Here the CDR3 DNA reads TGTGCCAGCAGCCAGGACAGGGCTTACGGAAACACCATATATTTT.

The chain employs TRBV11-2 and TRBJ2-2, with 7 bases fitting TRBD1. Germline CDR1 is SGHAT and CDR2 is FQNNGV. V shed 10 bases and J 4 bases; nucleotides not matched to a gene: 15. This CDR3 has 16 amino acids. The CDR3 is CATTTGLNLGTGELFF. CDR3 coding DNA: TGTGCCACTACGACAGGGTTAAATCTTGGCACCGGGGAGCTGTTTTTT.

The chain employs TRBV5-6 and TRBJ1-1; 7 nucleotides align to TRBD1. J gave up 5 bases and V 3 bases, and 10 bases lay outside the gene matches. CDR3 size: 15 residues. Germline CDR1 SGHDT, CDR2 YYEEEE. CDR3 amino acids: CASSSDRVWGTEAFF. The CDR3 coding sequence is TGTGCCAGCAGCTCCGACAGGGTATGGGGGACTGAAGCTTTCTTT.

This clone has just one count. In DNA, the CDR3 is TGTGCCAGCAAGTTATCCCCATCGGGACTGAGCGAGCAGTACTTC. This codes for CASKLSPSGLSEQYF. The chain couples TRBV6-5 to TRBJ2-7; D might be TRBD2 (6 bases). V gave up 7 bases and J gave up 6 bases, with 22 bases separating them. Germline V lookup: CDR1 MNHEY, CDR2 SVGAGI. The CDR3 is 15 amino acids.

The chain couples TRBV2 to TRBJ2-5, with 8 nucleotides matching TRBD1. J was trimmed by 5 bases and V by 6 bases; bases with no gene match: 8. The germline CDR1 and CDR2 sequences are SNHLY and FYNNEI. This CDR3 region has 14 residues. CDR3 in amino acids: CASRSDRVLETQYF. The CDR3 coding sequence is TGTGCCAGCAGGTCGGACAGGGTCCTCGAGACCCAGTACTTC.

The chain has TRBV7-2 and TRBJ2-7; a possible D gene is TRBD1 (6 bases). V lost 2 bases and J lost 4, with 18 bases in between. The germline V gene encodes CDR1 SGHTA and CDR2 FQGNSA. The CDR3 consists of 16 residues. CDR3 sequence reads: CASSLLPARTAYEQYF. The CDR3 nucleotides are TGTGCCAGCAGCTTACTTCCGGCGAGGACAGCTTACGAGCAGTACTTC.

This clone was detected a few times. The J gene is TRBJ1-1, the V gene TRBV21-1; no check of the table's D call, TRBD1, against the DNA was made. TRBV21-1 is recorded as a pseudogene. The CDR3 has 14 amino acids. CDR3 loop: CASSSRDSGTEAFF. The CDR3 bases are TGTGCCAGCAGCAGCCGGGACAGCGGGACTGAAGCTTTCTTT.

This clone appeared a few times. The J gene is TRBJ1-4, the V gene TRBV19; D may be TRBD1 (5 bases). The CDR3 extends over 15 amino acids. Germline CDR1 reads LNHDA; CDR2 reads SQIVND (reference sequence). V lost 3 bases to trimming and J lost 0 bases, with 8 bases between them. The CDR3 spells CASSIQTATNEKLFF. CDR3 DNA sequence: TGTGCCAGTAGTATCCAGACAGCAACTAATGAAAAACTGTTTTTT.

The chain couples TRBV7-9 to TRBJ1-2; 9 bases are shared with TRBD1. Germline V CDR1 and CDR2: SEHNR, FQNEAQ (reference sequence). The CDR3 consists of 18 residues. V trimming: 6 bases; J trimming: 8 bases; junction bases outside the gene matches: 22. DNA of the CDR3: TGTGCCAGCAGAGCGACCGGGACAGGGACGAGTCCCGGTCGAGGCTACACCTTC. This encodes CASRATGTGTSPGRGYTF.

This chain connects TRBV18 to TRBJ1-3; unclear D gene. The CDR3 extends over 14 amino acids. V dropped 3 bases and J dropped 8 bases, with 14 bases sitting between them. Germline V gene lookup returns CDR1 KGHSH and CDR2 LQKENI. The CDR3 bases are TGTGCCAGCTCACCCTCGAGCGTCCGGGACACCATATATTTT. The encoded protein is CASSPSSVRDTIYF. Supplemented by reference TRBV18 and TRBJ1-3, the full variable domain reads NAGVMQNPRHLVRRRGQEARLRCSPMKGHSHVYWYRQLPEEGLKFMVYLQKENIIDESGMPKERFSAEFPKEGPSILRIQQVVRGDSAAYFCASSPSSVRDTIYFGEGSWLTVV.

The CDR3 region has the DNA TGCGCCAGCAGCCCTCTAGAGACCCAGTACTTC. Translation gives CASSPLETQYF. The V call is TRBV5-1, the J call TRBJ2-5; D not certain. V was trimmed by 4 bases and J by 4 bases, leaving 5 bases between them. The CDR3 is 11 residues long. Germline V gene lookup returns CDR1 SGHRS and CDR2 YFSETQ.

The chain employs TRBV19 and TRBJ1-2; D is unclear. Trimming removed 8 bases at V and 3 bases at J, with 13 bases between. Germline values: CDR1 LNHDA, CDR2 SQIVND (reference sequence). The CDR3 runs to 13 residues. CDR3 residues: CASDRGNHYGYTF. Here the CDR3 DNA reads TGTGCCAGTGACCGGGGAAACCACTATGGCTACACCTTC.

V and J are TRBV7-9 and TRBJ1-1; no definite D call. The CDR3 is made up of 13 amino acids. The ends were cut back, 5 bases at V and 2 bases at J, with 9 bases in the middle. Germline values: CDR1 SEHNR, CDR2 FQNEAQ (reference sequence). The CDR3 reads CASSLGFNTEAFF. The CDR3 DNA follows: TGTGCCAGCAGCCTCGGTTTTAACACTGAAGCTTTCTTT.

This chain connects TRBV7-3 to TRBJ1-5; 7 positions agree with TRBD1. Looked up from germline, CDR1 is SGHTA and CDR2 is FQGTGA. Losses at the gene ends were 2 bases for V and 5 bases for J; bases not matched to a gene: 0. This CDR3 has 13 residues. The CDR3 here is CASSLQGDQPQHF. CDR3 bases: TGTGCCAGCAGCTTACAGGGGGATCAGCCCCAGCATTTT.

The chain is built from TRBV5-6 and TRBJ2-7, with 10 positions matching TRBD2. The CDR3 length is 16 residues. The V segment lost 4 bases and the J segment 1 base; nucleotides outside the gene matches: 8. Per the germline V gene, CDR1 is SGHDT and CDR2 is YYEEEE. For the CDR3, the DNA is TGTGCCAGCAGCGTTCGTCTAGCGGGGGTTTCCTACGAGCAGTACTTC. Its translation is CASSVRLAGVSYEQYF. The full variable domain, its missing parts supplied by reference TRBV5-6 and TRBJ2-7, is DAGVTQSPTHLIKTRGQQVTLRCSPKSGHDTVSWYQQALGQGPQFIFQYYEEEERQRGNFPDRFSGHQFPNYSSELNVNALLLGDSALYLCASSVRLAGVSYEQYFGPGTRLTVT.

The genes are TRBV2 and TRBJ2-5, with D maybe TRBD2 (7 bases). In germline, CDR1 is SNHLY, CDR2 FYNNEI. There are 15 residues in the CDR3. V was clipped by 0 bases and J by 5 bases, with 13 bases between them. The CDR3 nucleotides read TGTGCCAGCAGTGAAGCAGGGGGGGCCAGGGAGACCCAGTACTTC. Encoded protein: CASSEAGGARETQYF.

The V call is TRBV28, the J call TRBJ2-7; TRBD2 might be the D (6 bases). V lost 8 bases and J 3 bases, leaving 17 bases between the germline ends. CDR3 size: 14 residues. Germline values: CDR1 MDHEN, CDR2 SYDVKM. The chain's CDR3 is CASSIQTGGYEQYF. Here the CDR3 DNA reads TGTGCCAGCTCCATTCAAACCGGGGGCTACGAGCAGTACTTC.

The chain has TRBV7-2 and TRBJ1-5; TRBD1 matches at 10 bases. Germline V gives CDR1 SGHTA, CDR2 FQGNSA. CDR3 size: 15 residues. The ends lost 4 bases at V and 7 bases at J; junction bases unmatched: 7. In DNA, the CDR3 is TGTGCCAGCAGCTCGGACCCGGGACAGGGGCAGCCCCAGCATTTT. It codes for CASSSDPGQGQPQHF.

The sample holds a few counts of this clone. This rearrangement joins TRBV7-6 to TRBJ2-7; 7 bases are a match to TRBD1. CDR1 is SGHVS, CDR2 FNYEAQ, per germline. The CDR3 totals 15 residues. Trimming cost V 0 bases and J 2 bases; bases outside gene matches: 4. CDR3 region: CASSLAAGTAYEQYF. CDR3 in DNA: TGTGCCAGCAGCTTAGCTGCCGGGACAGCCTACGAGCAGTACTTC.

The chain has TRBV19 and TRBJ2-7, with 10 bases matching TRBD1. V trimming: 4 bases; J trimming: 5 bases; junction bases outside the gene matches: 14. There are 17 residues in the CDR3. Germline values: CDR1 LNHDA, CDR2 SQIVND (reference sequence). CDR3 residues: CASSTDAGTGVLDEQYF. For the CDR3, the DNA is TGTGCCAGTAGTACCGACGCCGGGACAGGGGTTCTCGACGAGCAGTACTTC. Full variable domain (remainder filled in from reference TRBV19 and TRBJ2-7): DGGITQSPKYLFRKEGQNVTLSCEQNLNHDAMYWYRQDPGQGLRLIYYSQIVNDFQKGDIAEGYSVSREKKESFPLTVTSAQKNPTAFYLCASSTDAGTGVLDEQYFGPGTRLTVT.

V is TRBV2 and J is TRBJ1-5; perhaps TRBD1 as D (6 bases). This CDR3 has 12 residues. The germline CDR1 and CDR2 sequences are SNHLY and FYNNEI. Trimming took 8 bases from V and 2 from J, leaving 7 bases between them. The CDR3 DNA follows: TGTGCCAGCCACAGGGGCAATCAGCCCCAGCATTTT. The encoded protein is CASHRGNQPQHF.